This TCR beta chain was sequenced for a study of blood T cells in healthy people across ages. Overall study results and limits: TCR beta diversity, measured per million T cells, fell in a roughly linear way with age.

A remark on this clonotype: Antigen specificity is unknown.

Through a sample-barcoded 5' primer and a J-beta primer mix, a second PCR was run for roughly 6 to 11 cycles. MiXCR, run by TCRdb on the 5' RACE reads, gives a single entry per CDR3 protein. The table has about 1.4 million distinct CDR3 sequences, around 55% seen once. The material sequenced was blood. This TCR was sampled from a man younger than 30 in good health.

CDR3 protein: CASIQGAGAYEQYF. In DNA form, the CDR3 reads TGTGCCAGCATCCAGGGGGCGGGAGCCTACGAGCAGTACTTC. The rearrangement joins TRBV6-5 to TRBJ2-7; TRBD1 is a possible D gene (8 bases). Deletions cut 7 bases from V and 2 bases from J, with 15 bases between. Per the germline V gene, CDR1 is MNHEY and CDR2 is SVGAGI. CDR3 length equals 14 residues.